This T cell receptor (beta chain) was captured in a study of blood T cell repertoires in COVID-19. Study at large: COVID-19 samples collected from the United States, Italy and Spain covered acute and convalescent phases. The analysed material was cDNA or gDNA that came from T cells, B-cell-depleted T cells, or PBMCs.

Data came from immunoSEQ multiplex PCR; TCRdb stores just in-frame clones and leaves some out. The table shows approximately 220,000 clones, with around 90% occurring only once. This study enrolled people aged about 18 to 100 from about 24 US geographic areas. The specimen was PBMCs or T cells enriched from blood (not recorded which). The sequence was obtained from a man aged 30 to 45 who had recovered from COVID-19.

DNA for the CDR3: TGTGCCAGCAGCTTAGAGGACATCGACGAGCAGTACTTC. Amino acid sequence: CASSLEDIDEQYF. The V call is TRBV11-2, the J call TRBJ2-7, with D possibly being TRBD1 (5 bases). The CDR3 is 13 amino acids. Per the germline V gene, CDR1 is SGHAT and CDR2 is FQNNGV. Trimming pared 0 bases from V and 5 bases from J, leaving 8 bases between.